This TCR beta chain comes out of a study of T cell changes during pregnancy in multiple sclerosis. Sequencing used immunoSEQ multiplex PCR; TCRdb keeps in-frame clones, though not all of them. The sample consists of approximately 73,000 clones, roughly 92% of them appearing once. This CDR3 has 15 residues. Per the germline V gene, CDR1 is LNHDA and CDR2 is SQIVND (reference sequence). The junction had 5 bases not matched to a gene; V was cut back by 5 bases and J by 3 bases. The rearrangement uses TRBV19 and TRBJ2-7, with 12 bases identical to TRBD2. Material: CD4+ T cells from peripheral blood mononuclear cells, obtained before pregnancy. This clonotype was obtained from a female donor with multiple sclerosis, enrolled in a pregnancy study. CDR3 bases: TGTGCCAGTAGTCTAGCGGGAGGGATCTTCTACGAGCAGTACTTC. Its protein product is CASSLAGGIFYEQYF.